This T cell receptor (beta chain) was identified in a study of T cell repertoires in cytomegalovirus infection. Study at large: CMV infection plus the matching HLA type was flagged by public TCR beta signatures. Study-wide points: Cumulative public TCR beta family frequency identified CMV carriers with the relevant HLA. Within the response measured ex vivo, HLA-C-restricted CMV-specific TCR beta clonotypes were dominant.

TCRdb reprocessed the reads with MiXCR, giving one entry per CDR3 protein. The sample yields under 850,000 distinct CDR3 sequences, under 40% seen once. The sample holds a few counts of this clonotype. What it recognizes is unknown. Sequenced sample: PBMCs. The TCR was taken from a human donor in good health (CMV status not recorded). Some clones in this sample may be carry-over from other donors' samples.

The CDR3 bases are TGTGCCAGTAGTATAGCGGGTGGCTTTATGAACACTGAAGCTTTCTTT. Residues: CASSIAGGFMNTEAFF. The J gene is TRBJ1-1, the V gene TRBV19; no firm D call. The CDR3 has 16 residues. Germline lookup yields CDR1 LNHDA and CDR2 SQIVND (reference sequence). The germline V and J ends were trimmed by 1 base and 0 bases, with 12 bases remaining between them.